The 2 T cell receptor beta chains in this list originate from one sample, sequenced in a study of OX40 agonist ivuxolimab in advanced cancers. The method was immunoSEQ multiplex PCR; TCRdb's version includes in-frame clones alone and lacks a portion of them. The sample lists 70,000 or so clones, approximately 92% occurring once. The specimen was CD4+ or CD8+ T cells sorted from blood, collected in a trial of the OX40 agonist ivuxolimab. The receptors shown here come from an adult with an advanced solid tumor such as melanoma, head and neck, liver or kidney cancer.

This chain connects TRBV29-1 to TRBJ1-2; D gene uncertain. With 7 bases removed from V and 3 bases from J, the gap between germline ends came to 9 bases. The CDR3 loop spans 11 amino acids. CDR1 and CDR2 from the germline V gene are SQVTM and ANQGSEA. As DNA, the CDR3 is TGCAGCGCGACCGGGGACTATGGCTACACCTTC. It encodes CSATGDYGYTF. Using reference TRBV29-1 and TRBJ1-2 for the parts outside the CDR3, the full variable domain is SAVISQKPSRDICQRGTSLTIQCQVDSQVTMMFWYRQQPGQSLTLIATANQGSEATYESGFVIDKFPISRPNLTFSTLTVSNMSPEDSSIYLCSATGDYGYTFGSGTRLTVV.

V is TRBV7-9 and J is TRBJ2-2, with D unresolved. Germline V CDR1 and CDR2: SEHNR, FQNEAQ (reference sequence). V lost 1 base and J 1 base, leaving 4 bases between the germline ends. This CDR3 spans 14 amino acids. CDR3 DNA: TGTGCCAGCAGCTTAGGATTGAACACCGGGGAGCTGTTTTTT. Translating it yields CASSLGLNTGELFF.